One sample yielded the 16 T cell receptor beta chains listed below, sequenced in a study of blood T cell repertoires in COVID-19. TCRdb's table, derived via immunoSEQ multiplex PCR, lists solely in-frame clones and lacks some. This repertoire shows 200,000 to 250,000 clones, roughly 84% found once; its top ten account for around 5.5%. Sequencing used peripheral blood. These receptors were collected from a woman in her fifties or sixties who had recovered from COVID-19.

This clone was counted only a few times. J is TRBJ2-7 and V is TRBV27; TRBD2 might be the D (5 bases). The CDR3 contains 12 residues. V was shortened by 6 bases and J by 7 bases, with 13 bases between the two germline ends. Germline CDR1 MNHEY, CDR2 SMNVEV (reference sequence). CDR3 coding DNA: TGTGCCAGCAGAGGACTTGTTGGAGAGCAGTACTTC. Residues: CASRGLVGEQYF.

This rearrangement joins TRBV7-9 to TRBJ2-7; possible D gene TRBD1, 6 bases. Germline CDR1 SEHNR, CDR2 FQNEAQ (reference sequence). V gave up 1 base and J gave up 1 base, with 14 bases separating them. CDR3 length: 16 amino acids. The CDR3 DNA reads TGTGCCAGCAGCTTAGTAGGTAGGACAGAGTCCTACGAGCAGTACTTC. Translated: CASSLVGRTESYEQYF. The full variable domain, rest sourced from reference TRBV7-9 and TRBJ2-7, is DTGVSQNPRHKITKRGQNVTFRCDPISEHNRLYWYRQTLGQGPEFLTYFQNEAQLEKSRLLSDRFSAERPKGSFSTLEIQRTEQGDSAMYLCASSLVGRTESYEQYFGPGTRLTVT.

V usage is TRBV4-1 and J usage is TRBJ2-7; TRBD2 might be the D (5 bases). Trimming left V 2 bases short and J 3 bases short, with 23 bases between. This CDR3 region has 18 residues. Germline V gives CDR1 MGHRA, CDR2 YSYEKL. The CDR3: CASSQFNLVRGRNYEQYF. The CDR3 DNA reads as TGCGCCAGCAGCCAATTTAACCTGGTCCGGGGTCGCAACTACGAGCAGTACTTC.

This chain links TRBV30 with TRBJ1-2; TRBD1 aligns across 7 bases. The germline V gene encodes CDR1 GTSNPN and CDR2 SVGIG (reference sequence). V was clipped by 4 bases and J by 4 bases; unmatched bases: 6. The CDR3 sequence is 13 residues long. CDR3 protein: CAWKATGLYGYTF. CDR3 coding DNA: TGTGCCTGGAAAGCGACAGGGCTCTATGGCTACACCTTC.

The V gene is TRBV3-1 (or the pseudogene TRBV3-2), the J gene TRBJ2-5; TRBD2 might be the D (6 bases). Germline V gene sequence: CDR1 LGHDT, CDR2 YNNKEL (reference sequence). The CDR3 extends over 14 amino acids. Between the trimmed V and J ends, which lost 4 bases and 2 bases, there was a span of 11 bases. The CDR3 spells CASSLRELQETQYF. The CDR3 nucleotides are TGTGCCAGCAGCCTTCGGGAGCTACAAGAGACCCAGTACTTC.

This rearrangement joins TRBV21-1 to TRBJ1-1; TRBD1 is the table's D call, not checked against the DNA. TRBV21-1 is labeled a pseudogene. The CDR3 runs to 12 residues. CDR3 protein: CASSRTGDEAFF. In DNA form, the CDR3 reads TGTGCCAGCAGCAGGACAGGAGACGAAGCTTTCTTT.

The gene calls are TRBV5-1 and TRBJ2-3, with 8 bases fitting TRBD2. V lost 2 bases, J lost 2 bases, and 10 bases stayed unmatched. Per germline, CDR1 SGHRS and CDR2 YFSETQ. This CDR3 has 17 residues. In nucleotides, the CDR3 is TGCGCCAGCAGCTTCGTCCCGCGCGGGGGGATCACAGATACGCAGTATTTT. This translates into CASSFVPRGGITDTQYF.

The chain combines TRBV27 with TRBJ2-7; D may be TRBD2 (5 bases). The CDR3 is made up of 12 amino acids. Trimming shortened V by 6 bases and J by 4 bases, and 10 bases separated the two germline ends. From germline, CDR1 is MNHEY and CDR2 SMNVEV (reference sequence). The CDR3: CASRRGPYEQYF. The CDR3 DNA follows: TGTGCCAGCAGACGGGGTCCATACGAGCAGTACTTC.

A remark on this clone: Other DNA sequences in the same sample also yield this CDR3. V gene TRBV19 combines with J gene TRBJ2-7, with 7 bases aligning to TRBD1. With V trimmed by 5 bases and J by 0 bases, 4 bases remained unmatched. The CDR3 consists of 14 residues. Germline V gene sequence: CDR1 LNHDA, CDR2 SQIVND (reference sequence). CDR3 coding DNA: TGTGCCAGTAGTCCCCGGGACAGCTCCTACGAGCAGTACTTC. It is translated as CASSPRDSSYEQYF.

The chain couples TRBV4-1 to TRBJ2-1; 10 bases agree with TRBD2. Germline values: CDR1 MGHRA, CDR2 YSYEKL. The CDR3 length is 16 residues. Losses at the gene ends were 0 bases for V and 7 bases for J; bases not matched to a gene: 6. CDR3 protein: CASSQDQERGGNEQFF. In DNA form, the CDR3 reads TGCGCCAGCAGCCAAGATCAGGAGCGGGGGGGAAATGAGCAGTTCTTC.

The chain joins TRBV13 to TRBJ2-1, with D perhaps matching TRBD1 (6 bases). Germline values: CDR1 PRHDT, CDR2 FYEKMQ (reference sequence). V lost 2 bases and J lost 4, with 12 bases in between. CDR3 length equals 15 residues. The chain's CDR3 is CASSLTGPRYNEQFF. CDR3 sequence (DNA): TGTGCCAGCAGCTTAACAGGGCCCCGATACAATGAGCAGTTCTTC. Full variable domain (remainder filled in from reference TRBV13 and TRBJ2-1): AAGVIQSPRHLIKEKRETATLKCYPIPRHDTVYWYQQGPGQDPQFLISFYEKMQSDKGSIPDRFSAQQFSDYHSELNMSSLELGDSALYFCASSLTGPRYNEQFFGPGTRLTVL.

The chain employs TRBV5-4 and TRBJ2-1; 15 nucleotides line up with TRBD2. Germline V gene data show CDR1 as SGHNT and CDR2 as YYREEE (reference sequence). With V trimmed by 3 bases and J by 7 bases, 2 bases remained unmatched. The CDR3 is 15 residues long. CDR3 DNA: TGTGCCAGCAGCTCCGGGACTAGCGGGGGGAATGAGCAGTTCTTC. Amino acid sequence: CASSSGTSGGNEQFF.

The chain uses TRBV6-6 and TRBJ1-2, with 8 bases identical to TRBD1. Germline-derived CDR1 and CDR2 are MNHNY and SVGAGI (reference sequence). V shed 5 bases, J shed 4 bases, and the junction held 3 bases outside the gene matches. The CDR3 spans 13 residues. This chain's CDR3 is CASSIGTGYGYTF. The CDR3 DNA reads TGTGCCAGCAGTATCGGGACAGGCTATGGCTACACCTTC.

This chain links TRBV10-3 with TRBJ1-1; no clear D gene. The CDR3 runs to 12 residues. Trimming removed 10 bases at V and 8 bases at J, with 17 bases between. Germline CDR1 ENHRY, CDR2 SYGVKD. The CDR3 DNA reads as TGTGCCACCCTTTCCGCGGGGAAGGAAGCTTTCTTT. Translation: CATLSAGKEAFF.

The J gene is TRBJ2-7, the V gene TRBV12-3 or TRBV12-4; D is unclear. The length of the CDR3 is 11 residues. Trimming removed 6 bases at V and 3 bases at J, with 6 bases between. This CDR3 reads CASSLNYEQYF. The CDR3 nucleotides are TGTGCCAGCAGCCTAAACTACGAGCAGTACTTC.

The chain joins TRBV24-1 to TRBJ2-3; the D is unclear. There are 15 residues in the CDR3. V was pared by 4 bases and J by 1 base, with 11 bases between. Germline V gene data show CDR1 as KGHDR and CDR2 as SFDVKD. The CDR3 loop reads CATSDSFTRTDTQYF. CDR3 nucleotide sequence: TGTGCCACCAGTGACTCCTTCACTCGCACAGATACGCAGTATTTT.